These 29 T cell receptor beta chains were sequenced from one sample in a study of blood T cell repertoires in COVID-19. Profiling relied on immunoSEQ multiplex PCR, and the TCRdb table lists in-frame clones only, not all of them. This sample has 100,000 or so clones; approximately 88% occur once, and the top ten carry around 0.47%. The specimen sequenced was peripheral blood. The receptor source for this set is a man between 60 and 75 years old with acute or convalescent COVID-19.

This clone was detected only once. This chain joins TRBV5-1 and TRBJ2-2, with 10 bases that match TRBD2. Trimming took 1 base from V and 2 from J; bases not matched to a gene: 11. Germline CDR1 is SGHRS and CDR2 is YFSETQ. The CDR3 has 19 amino acids. DNA for the CDR3: TGCGCCAGCAGCTTGCCTCCGGGACTAGCGCCAACCAACACCGGGGAGCTGTTTTTT. It codes for CASSLPPGLAPTNTGELFF.

The chain is built from TRBV18 and TRBJ2-7, with 10 bases fitting TRBD1. The CDR3 has 13 residues. The germline gives CDR1 KGHSH, CDR2 LQKENI. V gave up 4 bases and J gave up 4 bases; unmatched junction bases: 1. DNA of the CDR3: TGTGCCAGCTCACGGGACAGGGGTTACGAGCAGTACTTC. This codes for CASSRDRGYEQYF.

This clone has more than one count but fewer than ten. This rearrangement joins TRBV25-1 to TRBJ1-1; 7 bases align to TRBD1. Germline assignment: CDR1 MGHDK and CDR2 SYGVNS. V shed 5 bases, J shed 3 bases, and the junction held 9 bases outside the gene matches. The CDR3 extends over 15 amino acids. The chain's CDR3 is CASSIRGRGDTEAFF. The CDR3 nucleotides read TGTGCCAGCAGTATTAGGGGGCGCGGGGACACTGAAGCTTTCTTT.

This clone was recorded only once. The chain joins TRBV9 to TRBJ1-2, with a weak D call TRBD1 (6 bases). Germline lookup yields CDR1 SGDLS and CDR2 YYNGEE. This CDR3 contains 16 residues. V gave up 0 bases and J gave up 2 bases, with 14 bases separating them. CDR3 DNA sequence: TGTGCCAGCAGCGTAGGTTCTAGTACAGGGAACTATGGCTACACCTTC. Its translation: CASSVGSSTGNYGYTF.

The chain combines TRBV5-1 with TRBJ2-7; D gene unclear. Deletions cut 4 bases from V and 3 bases from J, with 14 bases between. The CDR3 is made up of 14 amino acids. Germline CDR1 and CDR2: SGHRS and YFSETQ. CDR3 nucleotides: TGCGCCAGCAGCCCAGGTCTTCTGGGCTACGAGCAGTACTTC. This codes for CASSPGLLGYEQYF.

The rearrangement links TRBV6-1 to TRBJ1-1; 7 bases align to TRBD1. V lost 2 bases, J lost 8 bases, and 5 bases stayed unmatched. CDR3 size: 13 residues. The germline gives CDR1 MNHNS, CDR2 SASEGT. CDR3 nucleotides: TGTGCCAGCAGTGAACGGAGGGACAGAGAAGCTTTCTTT. Protein: CASSERRDREAFF.

The rearrangement links TRBV27 to TRBJ1-1, with D hard to call. Germline values: CDR1 MNHEY, CDR2 SMNVEV (reference sequence). Trimming stripped 8 bases from V and 8 bases from J, with 21 bases between. The CDR3 length is 14 residues. Here the CDR3 DNA reads TGTGCCAGCCGACCCCTTTCCGCGACCAGGGAAGCTTTCTTT. Protein: CASRPLSATREAFF.

V usage is TRBV9 and J usage is TRBJ2-7; 7 bases align to TRBD1. The CDR3 runs to 15 residues. Germline CDR1 SGDLS, CDR2 YYNGEE. V shed 4 bases and J 4 bases; nucleotides not matched to a gene: 11. CDR3 loop: CASSPHRGSGYEQYF. The CDR3 DNA follows: TGTGCCAGCAGCCCGCACAGGGGTTCGGGTTACGAGCAGTACTTC.

The rearrangement joins TRBV27 to TRBJ1-4, with TRBD1 identical over 7 bases. Germline values: CDR1 MNHEY, CDR2 SMNVEV (reference sequence). V trimming: 4 bases; J trimming: 7 bases; junction bases outside the gene matches: 12. There are 16 residues in the CDR3. The CDR3 nucleotides read TGTGCCAGCAGTTCCCTCTCGACAGGGTTTGGTGAAAAACTGTTTTTT. Translating it yields CASSSLSTGFGEKLFF.

The chain links TRBV6-5 to TRBJ2-6; D not resolved. The length of the CDR3 is 15 residues. Trimming pared 5 bases from V and 2 bases from J, leaving 10 bases between. From germline, CDR1 is MNHEY and CDR2 SVGAGI. The CDR3 bases are TGTGCCAGCAGTCACAGCACGGCTGGGGCCAACGTCCTGACTTTC. Protein: CASSHSTAGANVLTF.

The V gene is TRBV4-2, the J gene TRBJ2-3, with D perhaps matching TRBD2 (6 bases). Germline loops: CDR1 LGHNA, CDR2 YNFKEQ. The V end lost 4 bases, the J end lost 2 bases, and 13 bases lay between the germline ends. The length of the CDR3 is 15 residues. CDR3 coding DNA: TGTGCCAGCAGCCGTAGCGGAGGGGTCACAGATACGCAGTATTTT. Protein sequence: CASSRSGGVTDTQYF.

J is TRBJ2-3 and V is TRBV11-2, with TRBD1 identical over 12 bases. CDR3 size: 16 residues. Unmatched junction bases numbered 10, after V lost 6 bases and J lost 6 bases. CDR1 is SGHAT, CDR2 FQNNGV, per germline. CDR3 region: CASSPGTGGKGDTQYF. The CDR3 coding sequence is TGTGCCAGCAGTCCCGGGACAGGGGGCAAAGGGGATACGCAGTATTTT.

The chain links TRBV30 to TRBJ1-1; D unclear. The CDR3 sequence is 13 residues long. Between the trimmed V and J ends, which lost 8 bases and 2 bases, there was a span of 15 bases. Germline loops: CDR1 GTSNPN, CDR2 SVGIG (reference sequence). The CDR3 sequence: CAGRRGSNTEAFF. CDR3 bases: TGTGCCGGAAGGCGAGGGTCAAACACTGAAGCTTTCTTT.

The DNA of the CDR3 is TGTGCCAGCAGTTTTCGTAGGGGAGGGACGTCTGACAATGAGCAGTTCTTC. Translating gives CASSFRRGGTSDNEQFF. The V call is TRBV27, the J call TRBJ2-1; 7 bases agree with TRBD2. The CDR3 length is 17 residues. Germline V gene data show CDR1 as MNHEY and CDR2 as SMNVEV (reference sequence). With 3 bases clipped from V and 5 bases from J, the junction kept 13 bases outside the gene matches.

The chain recombines TRBV6-5 with TRBJ1-4, with 9 bases identical to TRBD1. Germline CDR1 MNHEY, CDR2 SVGAGI. J lost 8 bases, V lost 6 bases, and 7 bases had no gene match. The CDR3 has 14 residues. In DNA, the CDR3 is TGTGCCAGCAGGGGGACAGGGAGAGTGGAAAAACTGTTTTTT. Protein product: CASRGTGRVEKLFF.

This clone was observed a handful of times. The gene calls are TRBV5-6 and TRBJ1-1; the D gene is possibly TRBD1 (6 bases). Germline CDR1 is SGHDT and CDR2 is YYEEEE. Trimming pared 3 bases from V and 3 bases from J, leaving 18 bases between. The CDR3 sequence is 16 residues long. This CDR3 is CASSSTGTTRDTEAFF. DNA of the CDR3: TGTGCCAGCAGCTCTACCGGGACAACACGGGACACTGAAGCTTTCTTT.

This clone was observed a handful of times. J is TRBJ1-3 and V is TRBV5-1; TRBD1 matches at 7 bases. V was pared by 1 base and J by 0 bases, with 1 base of the junction left unmatched. This CDR3 is built from 15 residues. Germline V gene sequence: CDR1 SGHRS, CDR2 YFSETQ. The CDR3: CASSLNRGSGNTIYF. The DNA for the CDR3 is TGCGCCAGCAGCTTGAACAGGGGCTCTGGAAACACCATATATTTT. The full variable domain, with the rest looked up from reference TRBV5-1 and TRBJ1-3, is KAGVTQTPRYLIKTRGQQVTLSCSPISGHRSVSWYQQTPGQGLQFLFEYFSETQRNKGNFPGRFSGRQFSNSRSEMNVSTLELGDSALYLCASSLNRGSGNTIYFGEGSWLTVV.

The rearrangement links TRBV19 to TRBJ1-1; D not resolved. Trimming took 6 bases from V and 1 from J, leaving 9 bases between them. This CDR3 has 13 amino acids. CDR1 is LNHDA, CDR2 SQIVND, per germline (reference sequence). CDR3 amino acids: CASSLARNTEAFF. The CDR3 DNA reads as TGTGCCAGTAGCCTGGCTAGGAACACTGAAGCTTTCTTT.

This clone was observed a single time. The chain is built from TRBV11-1 and TRBJ2-3; the D is unclear. Germline V gene sequence: CDR1 SGHAT, CDR2 FQDESV (reference sequence). V lost 1 base to trimming and J lost 5 bases, with 7 bases between them. The length of the CDR3 is 13 residues. CDR3 coding DNA: TGTGCCAGCAGCTTAGGAACATTAGATACGCAGTATTTT. This translates into CASSLGTLDTQYF.

In DNA form, the CDR3 reads TGTGCCAGCAGTGAACCGGGGAGGGCTTTCTTT. Its protein is CASSEPGRAFF. This chain connects TRBV6-1 to TRBJ1-1; D is ambiguous. The germline CDR1 and CDR2 sequences are MNHNS and SASEGT. The CDR3 sequence is 11 residues long. V lost 2 bases to trimming and J lost 11 bases, with 9 bases between them.

J is TRBJ2-7 and V is TRBV27; a weak D match, TRBD2 (5 bases). The CDR3 loop spans 13 amino acids. V was cut by 3 bases and J by 3 bases, with 9 bases left in between. Germline V gene data show CDR1 as MNHEY and CDR2 as SMNVEV (reference sequence). The CDR3 sequence: CASSFIRDYEQYF. Written as DNA, the CDR3 is TGTGCCAGCAGTTTTATACGGGACTACGAGCAGTACTTC.

This chain connects TRBV6-5 to TRBJ2-1, with 9 bases that match TRBD2. The CDR3 is made up of 15 amino acids. CDR1 MNHEY and CDR2 SVGAGI come from the germline V gene. The junction had 10 bases not matched to a gene; V was cut back by 7 bases and J by 6 bases. The CDR3 loop is CASTLAGGQFNEQFF. CDR3 in DNA: TGTGCCAGCACACTCGCGGGGGGGCAATTCAATGAGCAGTTCTTC.

V is TRBV19 and J is TRBJ2-1, with TRBD1 identical over 7 bases. After removal of 3 bases from V and 9 bases from J, the junction contained 8 bases not matched to a gene. Germline V gene sequence: CDR1 LNHDA, CDR2 SQIVND (reference sequence). This CDR3 contains 14 residues. The CDR3 sequence is CASSMGPGTVEQFF. The DNA of the CDR3 is TGTGCCAGTAGTATGGGCCCCGGGACAGTTGAGCAGTTCTTC.

The chain recombines TRBV7-6 with TRBJ2-7; TRBD1 aligns across 9 bases. J was trimmed by 6 bases and V by 1 base; bases with no gene match: 7. Germline V lookup: CDR1 SGHVS, CDR2 FNYEAQ. The CDR3 sequence is 15 residues long. CDR3 amino acids: CASSLEGQGLSEQYF. DNA for the CDR3: TGTGCCAGCAGCTTAGAGGGACAGGGTTTATCCGAGCAGTACTTC.

This clone occurred a few times. The chain carries TRBV24-1 and TRBJ1-2; no firm D call. The CDR3 has 13 amino acids. The V gene's germline CDR1 is KGHDR and CDR2 SFDVKD. Trimming removed 6 bases at V and 1 base at J, with 8 bases between. For the CDR3, the DNA is TGTGCCACCAGTCTAGATATTAACTATGGCTACACCTTC. It codes for CATSLDINYGYTF.

This chain links TRBV11-2 with TRBJ1-1; 8 bases match TRBD1. The germline V gene has CDR1 SGHAT and CDR2 FQNNGV. The CDR3 is 16 amino acids. With 5 bases clipped from V and 7 bases from J, the junction kept 15 bases outside the gene matches. The CDR3 protein is CASSLLPQGAGGEAFF. Here the CDR3 DNA reads TGTGCCAGCAGCCTACTCCCGCAGGGGGCAGGGGGTGAAGCTTTCTTT. The full variable domain, its missing parts supplied by reference TRBV11-2 and TRBJ1-1, is EAGVAQSPRYKIIEKRQSVAFWCNPISGHATLYWYQQILGQGPKLLIQFQNNGVVDDSQLPKDRFSAERLKGVDSTLKIQPAKLEDSAVYLCASSLLPQGAGGEAFFGQGTRLTVV.

The chain combines TRBV7-3 with TRBJ2-7; 7 nucleotides line up with TRBD1. CDR3 length equals 15 residues. V shed 5 bases and J 4 bases; nucleotides not matched to a gene: 11. Germline values: CDR1 SGHTA, CDR2 FQGTGA. CDR3 coding DNA: TGTGCCAGCAGCAGACAACCGGGACAGATTTACGAGCAGTACTTC. Amino acid sequence: CASSRQPGQIYEQYF. The variable domain in full, with the rest retrieved from reference TRBV7-3 and TRBJ2-7, is GAGVSQTPSNKVTEKGKYVELRCDPISGHTALYWYRQSLGQGPEFLIYFQGTGAADDSGLPNDRFFAVRPEGSVSTLKIQRTERGDSAVYLCASSRQPGQIYEQYFGPGTRLTVT.

The chain recombines TRBV5-1 with TRBJ1-4; a possible D gene is TRBD1 (6 bases). V dropped 4 bases and J dropped 2 bases, with 18 bases sitting between them. CDR1 SGHRS and CDR2 YFSETQ come from the germline V gene. The CDR3 is made up of 17 amino acids. CDR3 region: CASSLEQGTATNEKLFF. The CDR3 region has the DNA TGCGCCAGCAGCCTTGAACAGGGTACGGCGACTAATGAAAAACTGTTTTTT. Based on the CDR3 plus reference TRBV5-1 and TRBJ1-4, the full variable domain is KAGVTQTPRYLIKTRGQQVTLSCSPISGHRSVSWYQQTPGQGLQFLFEYFSETQRNKGNFPGRFSGRQFSNSRSEMNVSTLELGDSALYLCASSLEQGTATNEKLFFGSGTQLSVL.

The chain links TRBV5-1 to TRBJ1-4; maybe TRBD1 (5 bases). V shed 4 bases and J shed 3 bases, with 10 bases lying between them. The CDR3 spans 14 residues. CDR1 and CDR2 (germline): SGHRS, YFSETQ. Written as DNA, the CDR3 is TGCGCCAGCAGCCGGAAGGGGCCTAATGAAAAACTGTTTTTT. Translation: CASSRKGPNEKLFF. Combining the CDR3 with reference TRBV5-1 and TRBJ1-4 gives the whole variable domain KAGVTQTPRYLIKTRGQQVTLSCSPISGHRSVSWYQQTPGQGLQFLFEYFSETQRNKGNFPGRFSGRQFSNSRSEMNVSTLELGDSALYLCASSRKGPNEKLFFGSGTQLSVL.